The 18 T cell receptor beta chains below all came from one sample that was sequenced in a study of T cells in Graves' hyperthyroidism and ophthalmopathy. RNA transcripts yielded amplified TCR beta CDR3 regions. A set of HTBI primers served as the primers for a first-round RT-PCR of the TCR CDR3. TCRdb ran MiXCR on the multiplex PCR reads and lists one entry per CDR3 protein. The sample has roughly 580,000 distinct CDR3 sequences, roughly 50% seen once. The sample was peripheral blood or thyroid tissue (not recorded which). These receptors originate from a woman between 18 and 29 years old with Graves' hyperthyroidism.

This clonotype was seen more than once but under ten times. J is TRBJ2-7 and V is TRBV7-9; tentatively, D is TRBD1 or TRBD2 (7 bases each). CDR1 and CDR2 (germline): SEHNR, FQNEAQ (reference sequence). This CDR3 is 17 amino acids long. The V gene lost 5 bases and the J gene lost 2 bases, with 22 bases spanning the gap. The CDR3 loop is CASSQGSGGALPYEQYF. CDR3 DNA: TGTGCCAGCAGCCAAGGGTCAGGGGGGGCCCTTCCCTACGAGCAGTACTTC.

Many counts were recorded for this clonotype. V is TRBV10-3 and J is TRBJ1-2, with TRBD1 identical over 7 bases. V shed 0 bases, J shed 0 bases, and the junction held 4 bases outside the gene matches. The CDR3 is 16 residues long. CDR1 and CDR2 (germline): ENHRY, SYGVKD. Here the CDR3 reads CAISESRQGANYGYTF. The CDR3 region has the DNA TGTGCCATCAGTGAGTCGAGGCAGGGGGCTAACTATGGCTACACCTTC.

On this clonotype: This may arise from a read error, as a much more abundant clone is one base away. The V and J genes are TRBV15 and TRBJ2-5; D possibly corresponds to TRBD1 (6 bases). This CDR3 contains 15 residues. The germline CDR1 and CDR2 sequences are LNHNV and YYDKDF (reference sequence). DNA of the CDR3: TGTGCCAGCAGCCGGCAACCCAGGGGCTCGGAGACCCAGTACTTC. It encodes CASSRQPRGSETQYF.

This clonotype was detected many times. The chain combines TRBV7-2 with TRBJ1-6; D is ambiguous. In germline, CDR1 is SGHTA, CDR2 FQGNSA. V lost 1 base and J 10 bases, leaving 14 bases between the germline ends. The CDR3 sequence is 15 residues long. The CDR3 DNA reads TGTGCCAGCAGCTTAGTGTTTGAGGAAGACTCACCCCTCCACTTT. This translates into CASSLVFEEDSPLHF.

This clonotype was seen only once. One base away lies a much larger clone, so this may be a sequencing read error. The chain uses TRBV7-2 and TRBJ1-6; D remains unclear. The ends were cut back, 0 bases at V and 7 bases at J, with 10 bases in the middle. The CDR3 has 15 amino acids. The germline gives CDR1 SGHTA, CDR2 FQGNSA. The CDR3 DNA reads as TGTACCAGCAGCTTAGCCGGGATGAGGAATTCACCCCTCCACTTT. It codes for CTSSLAGMRNSPLHF.

The gene calls are TRBV24-1 and TRBJ1-2; D call uncertain. Germline CDR1 is KGHDR and CDR2 is SFDVKD. The CDR3 is 11 amino acids. Deletions cut 4 bases from V and 10 bases from J, with 9 bases between. DNA of the CDR3: TGTGCCACCAGTGAGGGCGTTTCCTACACCTTC. Its protein product is CATSEGVSYTF.

J is TRBJ1-6 and V is TRBV10-3; D ambiguous. The V end lost 2 bases, the J end lost 9 bases, and 5 bases lay between the germline ends. There are 12 residues in the CDR3. Germline CDR1 ENHRY, CDR2 SYGVKD. This CDR3 is CAISERGSPLHF. In DNA, the CDR3 is TGTGCCATCAGTGAGCGGGGTTCACCCCTCCACTTT.

The chain couples TRBV24-1 to TRBJ1-1, with unresolved D. CDR1 is KGHDR and CDR2 is SFDVKD in the germline V gene. Trimming took off 1 base at V and 13 bases at J, with 21 bases between the two ends. There are 15 residues in the CDR3. The CDR3: CATSDFFFSTGKVFF. The CDR3 DNA sequence: TGTGCCACCAGTGATTTTTTCTTTAGCACGGGGAAGGTTTTCTTT.

Ten or more counts support this clonotype. The V call is TRBV7-8, the J call TRBJ1-1; the D is unclear. Germline assignment: CDR1 SGHVS and CDR2 FQNEAQ. V was shortened by 1 base and J by 0 bases, with 6 bases between the two germline ends. CDR3 size: 14 residues. The CDR3 loop reads CASSLGPVNTEAFF. DNA for the CDR3: TGTGCCAGCAGCTTAGGCCCGGTGAACACTGAAGCTTTCTTT.

There are a few counts of this clonotype. The CDR3 here is CASRRGGGAEAFF. For the CDR3, the DNA is TGTGCCAGCAGGAGAGGGGGTGGGGCTGAAGCTTTCTTT. V is TRBV2 and J is TRBJ1-1; TRBD1 might be the D (6 bases). This CDR3 spans 13 amino acids. The V and J ends lost 6 bases and 6 bases respectively, with 14 bases between them. Germline assignment: CDR1 SNHLY and CDR2 FYNNEI.

This clonotype has a handful of counts. The chain employs TRBV5-1 and TRBJ2-7; D is unresolved. The CDR3 has 11 amino acids. With 0 bases removed from V and 7 bases from J, the gap between germline ends came to 5 bases. Per germline, CDR1 SGHRS and CDR2 YFSETQ. CDR3 region: CASSLGQEQYF. CDR3 DNA: TGCGCCAGCAGCTTGGGGCAGGAGCAGTACTTC.

V usage is TRBV5-1 and J usage is TRBJ2-7; a possible D gene is TRBD2 (5 bases). The CDR3 loop spans 14 amino acids. The V and J ends lost 5 bases and 7 bases respectively, with 19 bases between them. Germline values: CDR1 SGHRS, CDR2 YFSETQ. CDR3 protein: CASRRELHTGEQYF. The CDR3 bases are TGCGCCAGCAGACGGGAACTGCACACCGGGGAGCAGTACTTC.

This clonotype was detected a few times. The chain is built from TRBV7-9 and TRBJ1-1; D is unclear. Trimming stripped 6 bases from V and 1 base from J, with 18 bases between. This CDR3 has 16 residues. Germline lookup yields CDR1 SEHNR and CDR2 FQNEAQ (reference sequence). The CDR3 coding sequence is TGTGCCAGCAGTTTATCGAGCCCCAGAAGGAACACTGAAGCTTTCTTT. Protein product: CASSLSSPRRNTEAFF.

V is TRBV7-2 and J is TRBJ1-5; D may be TRBD1 (5 bases). V was pared by 5 bases and J by 3 bases, with 14 bases between. This CDR3 has 15 amino acids. Germline V CDR1 and CDR2: SGHTA, FQGNSA. The chain's CDR3 is CASSHAAGLNQPQHF. The CDR3 nucleotides are TGTGCCAGCAGCCATGCAGCGGGACTCAATCAGCCCCAGCATTTT.

V usage is TRBV24-1 and J usage is TRBJ2-2; D assignment may be TRBD1 or TRBD2 (5 bases each). The CDR3 is 16 residues long. CDR1 and CDR2 (germline): KGHDR, SFDVKD. Trimming left V 4 bases short and J 1 base short, with 12 bases between. The CDR3 spells CATSDSGTVNTGELFF. The CDR3, as DNA: TGTGCCACCAGTGACTCCGGGACGGTGAACACCGGGGAGCTGTTTTTT.

CDR3 bases: TGCAGCGTTGAAGTGGGGGGCTGGGGCTACACCTTC. It specifies CSVEVGGWGYTF. The chain couples TRBV29-1 to TRBJ1-2; D is possibly TRBD1 (6 bases). Germline values: CDR1 SQVTM, CDR2 ANQGSEA. The CDR3 length is 12 residues. V lost 1 base to trimming and J lost 8 bases, with 11 bases between them.

This chain connects TRBV24-1 to TRBJ2-2, with a weak D call TRBD2 (5 bases). This CDR3 is built from 10 residues. CDR1 and CDR2 from the germline V gene are KGHDR and SFDVKD. Between the trimmed V and J ends, which lost 9 bases and 7 bases, there was a span of 5 bases. CDR3 sequence (DNA): TGTGCCACCGACTACGGGGAGCTGTTTTTT. The encoded protein is CATDYGELFF.

The rearrangement links TRBV10-3 to TRBJ2-7, with D perhaps matching TRBD1 (6 bases). This CDR3 is built from 12 residues. Germline values: CDR1 ENHRY, CDR2 SYGVKD. V gave up 7 bases and J gave up 3 bases, with 10 bases separating them. CDR3: CAINQDSYEQYF. The CDR3 DNA reads TGTGCCATCAACCAGGACAGCTACGAGCAGTACTTC.